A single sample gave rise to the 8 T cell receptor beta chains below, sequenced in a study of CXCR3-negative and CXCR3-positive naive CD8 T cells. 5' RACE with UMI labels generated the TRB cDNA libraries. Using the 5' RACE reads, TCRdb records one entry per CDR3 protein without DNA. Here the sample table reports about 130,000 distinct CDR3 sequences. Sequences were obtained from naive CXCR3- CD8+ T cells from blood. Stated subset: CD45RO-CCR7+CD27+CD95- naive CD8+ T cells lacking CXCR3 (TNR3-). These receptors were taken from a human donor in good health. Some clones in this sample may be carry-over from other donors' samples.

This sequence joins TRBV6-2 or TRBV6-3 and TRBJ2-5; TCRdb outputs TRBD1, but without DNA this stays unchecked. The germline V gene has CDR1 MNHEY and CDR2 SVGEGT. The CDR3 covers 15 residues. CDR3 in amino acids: CASSPEGQLQETQYF.

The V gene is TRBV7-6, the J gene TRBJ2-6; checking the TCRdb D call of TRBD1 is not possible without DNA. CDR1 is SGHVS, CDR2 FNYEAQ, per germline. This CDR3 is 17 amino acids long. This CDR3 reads CASSSIFRGSGANVLTF.

The CDR3 is CASSPLRTGITDTQYF. The chain links TRBV28 to TRBJ2-3; TCRdb's D call of TRBD1 is untestable without DNA. Germline CDR1 is MDHEN and CDR2 is SYDVKM. The CDR3 has 16 residues.

CDR3: CASSYAGGFGELFF. This chain joins TRBV7-9 and TRBJ2-2; TCRdb's D gene call, TRBD1, goes unchecked for lack of DNA. Germline CDR1 is SEHNR and CDR2 is FQNEAQ (reference sequence). CDR3 length equals 14 residues.

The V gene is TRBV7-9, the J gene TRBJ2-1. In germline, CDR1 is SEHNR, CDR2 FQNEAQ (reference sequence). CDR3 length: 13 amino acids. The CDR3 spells CASSPDAVNEQFF.

This CDR3 reads CSVRTGDSYEQYF. The chain is built from TRBV29-1 and TRBJ2-7; TCRdb selects TRBD1, and the lack of DNA leaves this call unchecked. Germline loops: CDR1 SQVTM, CDR2 ANQGSEA. The CDR3 is 13 residues long.

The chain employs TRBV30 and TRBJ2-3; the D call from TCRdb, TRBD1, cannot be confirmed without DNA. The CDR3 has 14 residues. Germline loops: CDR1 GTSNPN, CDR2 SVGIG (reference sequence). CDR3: CAWSVWGEPDTQYF.

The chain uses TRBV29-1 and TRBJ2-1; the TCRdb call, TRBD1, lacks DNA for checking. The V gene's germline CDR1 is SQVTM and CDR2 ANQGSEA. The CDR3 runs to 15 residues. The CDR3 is CSFVAGQGAGNEQFF.